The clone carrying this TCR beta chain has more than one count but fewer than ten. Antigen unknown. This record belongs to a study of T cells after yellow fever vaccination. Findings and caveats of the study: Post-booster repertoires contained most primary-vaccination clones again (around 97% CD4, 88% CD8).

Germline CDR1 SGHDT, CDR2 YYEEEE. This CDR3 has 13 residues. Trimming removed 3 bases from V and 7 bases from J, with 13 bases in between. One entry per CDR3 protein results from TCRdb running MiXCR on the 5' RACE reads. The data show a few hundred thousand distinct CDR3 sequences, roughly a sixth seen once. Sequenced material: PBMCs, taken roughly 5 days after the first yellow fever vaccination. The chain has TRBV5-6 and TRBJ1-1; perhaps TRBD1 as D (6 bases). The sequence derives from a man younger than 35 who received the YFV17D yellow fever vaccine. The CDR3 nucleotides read TGTGCCAGCAGCTCGGACGCGGGACATGAAGCTTTCTTT. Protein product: CASSSDAGHEAFF.